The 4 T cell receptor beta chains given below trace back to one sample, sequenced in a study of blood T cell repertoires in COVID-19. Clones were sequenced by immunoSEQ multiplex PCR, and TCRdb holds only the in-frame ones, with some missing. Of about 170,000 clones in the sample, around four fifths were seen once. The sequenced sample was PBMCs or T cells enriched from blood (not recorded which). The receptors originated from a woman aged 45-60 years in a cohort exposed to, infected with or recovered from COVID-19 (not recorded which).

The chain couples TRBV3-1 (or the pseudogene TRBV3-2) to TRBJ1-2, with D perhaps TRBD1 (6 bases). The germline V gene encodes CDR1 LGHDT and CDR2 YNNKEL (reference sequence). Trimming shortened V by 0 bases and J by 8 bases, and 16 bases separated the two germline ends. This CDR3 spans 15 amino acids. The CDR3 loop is CASSQDIETGRGYTF. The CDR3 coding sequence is TGTGCCAGCAGCCAAGATATTGAGACAGGACGAGGCTACACCTTC.

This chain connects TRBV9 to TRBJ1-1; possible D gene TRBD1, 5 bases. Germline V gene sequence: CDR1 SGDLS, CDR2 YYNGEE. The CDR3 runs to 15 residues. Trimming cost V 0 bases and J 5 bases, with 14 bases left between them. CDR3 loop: CASSVAGGGETEAFF. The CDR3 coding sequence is TGTGCCAGCAGCGTAGCTGGGGGGGGTGAGACTGAAGCTTTCTTT. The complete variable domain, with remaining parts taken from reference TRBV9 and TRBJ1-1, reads DSGVTQTPKHLITATGQRVTLRCSPRSGDLSVYWYQQSLDQGLQFLIQYYNGEERAKGNILERFSAQQFPDLHSELNLSSLELGDSALYFCASSVAGGGETEAFFGQGTRLTVV.

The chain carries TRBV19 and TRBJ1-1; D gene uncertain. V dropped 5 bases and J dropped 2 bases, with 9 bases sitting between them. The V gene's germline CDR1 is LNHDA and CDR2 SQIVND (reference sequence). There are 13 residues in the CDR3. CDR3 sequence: CASSVAVNTEAFF. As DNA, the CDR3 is TGTGCCAGTAGTGTCGCGGTAAACACTGAAGCTTTCTTT. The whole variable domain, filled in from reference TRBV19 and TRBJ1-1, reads DGGITQSPKYLFRKEGQNVTLSCEQNLNHDAMYWYRQDPGQGLRLIYYSQIVNDFQKGDIAEGYSVSREKKESFPLTVTSAQKNPTAFYLCASSVAVNTEAFFGQGTRLTVV.

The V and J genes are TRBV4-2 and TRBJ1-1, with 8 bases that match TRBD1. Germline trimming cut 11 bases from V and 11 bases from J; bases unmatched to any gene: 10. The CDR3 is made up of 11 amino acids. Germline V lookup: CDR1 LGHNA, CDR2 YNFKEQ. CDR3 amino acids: CASKQGARAFF. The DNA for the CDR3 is TGTGCCTCCAAGCAGGGGGCGAGGGCTTTCTTT.